Below, one TCR beta chain is given with its context. TCRdb keeps only in-frame clones here, not all; method: immunoSEQ multiplex PCR. The sample includes 40,000 to 60,000 clones, 86% of them seen just once. The sample is drawn from a study of technical replicates of blood from several donors. In germline, CDR1 is SGHRS, CDR2 YFSETQ. The CDR3 extends over 13 amino acids. Trimming cost V 0 bases and J 3 bases, with 4 bases left between them. This receptor was taken from a human donor in good health. Some clones in this sample may be carry-over from other donors' samples. The chain carries TRBV5-1 and TRBJ1-5; D is ambiguous. Material for sequencing was PBMCs. DNA of the CDR3: TGCGCCAGCAGCTTGGGGGCCAATCAGCCCCAGCATTTT. Its translation: CASSLGANQPQHF.